This T cell receptor beta chain was sequenced in a study of pediatric ulcerative colitis. Controls had colonoscopy for suspected IBD, with normal endoscopy and no IBD the following year. Colonoscopy and blood draw happened at the same time. The CDR3 is 14 amino acids. Per germline, CDR1 SEHNR and CDR2 FQNEAQ (reference sequence). Trimming left V 7 bases short and J 6 bases short, with 15 bases between. Profiling relied on immunoSEQ multiplex PCR, and the TCRdb table lists in-frame clones only, not all of them. The table lists 55,000 to 70,000 clones, about 89% of them singletons. The sequence was collected from a boy aged 5-17 years who was a control in a study of pediatric ulcerative colitis. The sequenced sample was blood. This chain connects TRBV7-9 to TRBJ1-4; TRBD1 is a possible D gene (5 bases). The CDR3 region has the DNA TGTGCCAGCACCGCAGGGTTTGGGGATGAAAAACTGTTTTTT. Translated: CASTAGFGDEKLFF.